The next 8 T cell receptor beta chains were all read from a single sample in a study of blood T cells in healthy people across ages. With a J-beta primer mix and a sample-barcoded 5' primer, a second PCR ran 7 to 11 cycles. One entry per CDR3 protein results from TCRdb running MiXCR on the 5' RACE reads. The sample includes over 450,000 distinct CDR3 sequences, around 24% of them seen just once. The sample also formed part of further work on T cells of mothers and their children.

The sample taken for sequencing was blood. These receptors were collected from a boy aged 10-17 years in good health.

V and J are TRBV6-5 and TRBJ1-6; D unresolved. CDR1 and CDR2 (germline): MNHEY, SVGAGI. The ends were cut back, 6 bases at V and 3 bases at J, with 6 bases in the middle. The CDR3 sequence is 13 residues long. The CDR3 DNA reads as TGTGCCAGCAGGATCGACTATAATTCACCCCTCCACTTT. It encodes CASRIDYNSPLHF.

This clonotype was picked up many times. The genes are TRBV7-9 and TRBJ2-5; D perhaps matches TRBD2 (5 bases). The CDR3 consists of 14 residues. Germline V gives CDR1 SEHNR, CDR2 FQNEAQ (reference sequence). Deletions cut 6 bases from V and 5 bases from J, with 16 bases between. CDR3 protein: CASRSGRGWETQYF. Here the CDR3 DNA reads TGTGCCAGCAGATCCGGTCGGGGATGGGAGACCCAGTACTTC.

This clonotype was seen a few times. The chain has TRBV20-1 and TRBJ1-4; D is unresolved. Germline V gene lookup returns CDR1 DFQATT and CDR2 SNEGSKA (reference sequence). The V gene lost 6 bases and the J gene lost 7 bases, with 21 bases spanning the gap. The CDR3 extends over 15 amino acids. The CDR3 DNA reads as TGCAGTGCCGGCCTGGTTGGGCAGGCGAGTGAAAAACTGTTTTTT. Amino acids: CSAGLVGQASEKLFF.

The chain is built from TRBV6-1 and TRBJ1-4; TRBD1 agrees at 7 bases. Germline V gene lookup returns CDR1 MNHNS and CDR2 SASEGT. The CDR3 runs to 13 residues. J gave up 4 bases and V 6 bases, and 2 bases lay outside the gene matches. Written as DNA, the CDR3 is TGTGCCAGCAGGGGACAGAGTAATGAAAAACTGTTTTTT. Protein: CASRGQSNEKLFF.

The chain has TRBV6-2 or TRBV6-3 and TRBJ2-2; possibly TRBD1 for D (6 bases). V lost 10 bases and J lost 6, with 15 bases in between. The length of the CDR3 is 13 residues. CDR1 and CDR2 (germline): MNHEY, SVGEGT. The CDR3 nucleotides are TGTGCCATCAACAGGGTCTCCGCCGGGGAGCTGTTTTTT. It yields the protein CAINRVSAGELFF.

In its sample, this clonotype was seen a few times. This CDR3 is CSVIQARPSTDTQYF. The CDR3 nucleotides read TGCAGCGTGATTCAAGCGAGACCCAGCACAGATACGCAGTATTTT. V is TRBV29-1 and J is TRBJ2-3, with no clear D. CDR3 length: 15 amino acids. The germline V and J ends were trimmed by 6 bases and 0 bases, with 16 bases remaining between them. CDR1 SQVTM and CDR2 ANQGSEA come from the germline V gene.

Note on this clonotype: One junction end disagrees with the germline gene, perhaps due to a read error. The rearrangement joins TRBV7-9 to TRBJ1-2; the D is unclear. The CDR3 loop spans 12 amino acids. Per germline, CDR1 SEHNR and CDR2 FQNEAQ (reference sequence). DNA of the CDR3: TGTGCCAGCAGCAGCGGGCTCCCCAGAAACCCCTTC. Amino acids: CASSSGLPRNPF.

V and J are TRBV20-1 and TRBJ1-6, with 8 positions matching TRBD1. CDR3 length equals 16 residues. J lost 10 bases, V lost 0 bases, and 11 bases had no gene match. Germline assignment: CDR1 DFQATT and CDR2 SNEGSKA (reference sequence). The CDR3 region is CSAREVAGGLSSPLHF. The CDR3, as DNA: TGCAGTGCTAGAGAGGTGGCAGGGGGCCTCAGCTCACCCCTCCACTTT.